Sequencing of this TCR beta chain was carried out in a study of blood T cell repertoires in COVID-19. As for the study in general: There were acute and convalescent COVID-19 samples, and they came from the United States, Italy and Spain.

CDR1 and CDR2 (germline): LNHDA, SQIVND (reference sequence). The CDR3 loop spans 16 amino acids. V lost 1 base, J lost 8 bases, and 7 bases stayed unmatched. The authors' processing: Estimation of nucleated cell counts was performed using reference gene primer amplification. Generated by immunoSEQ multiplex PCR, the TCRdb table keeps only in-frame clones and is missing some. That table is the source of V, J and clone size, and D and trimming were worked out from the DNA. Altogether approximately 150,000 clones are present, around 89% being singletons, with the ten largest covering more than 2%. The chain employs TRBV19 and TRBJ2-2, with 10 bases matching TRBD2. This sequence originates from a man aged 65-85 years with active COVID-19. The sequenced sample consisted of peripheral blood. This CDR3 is CASSIAGLAGAGELFF. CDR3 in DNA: TGTGCCAGTAGTATAGCCGGGCTAGCGGGAGCAGGGGAGCTGTTTTTT.